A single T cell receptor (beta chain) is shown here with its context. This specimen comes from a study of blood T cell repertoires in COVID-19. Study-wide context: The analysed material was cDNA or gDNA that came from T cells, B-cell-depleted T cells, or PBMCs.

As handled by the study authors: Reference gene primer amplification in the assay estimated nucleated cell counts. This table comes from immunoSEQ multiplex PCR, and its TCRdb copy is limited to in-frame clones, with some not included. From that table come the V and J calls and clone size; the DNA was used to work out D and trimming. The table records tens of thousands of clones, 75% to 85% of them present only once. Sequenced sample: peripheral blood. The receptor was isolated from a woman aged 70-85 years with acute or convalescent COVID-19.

The CDR3 loop is CASSLRQGLTLRSYNEQFF. In nucleotides, the CDR3 is TGTGCCAGCAGTTTAAGACAGGGGTTGACCCTCCGGTCCTACAATGAGCAGTTCTTC. The chain uses TRBV28 and TRBJ2-1, with 8 bases lining up with TRBD1. Germline lookup yields CDR1 MDHEN and CDR2 SYDVKM. V shed 2 bases and J 1 base; nucleotides not matched to a gene: 13. This CDR3 contains 19 residues.